Shown below are 8 T cell receptor beta chains from a single sample sequenced in a study of cytotoxic CD8 clonotypes in ibrutinib-treated CLL (dated by TCRdb to the early 2020s). Libraries were built with the immunoSEQ multiplex PCR assay. TCRdb limited this immuneACCESS table to in-frame rearrangements with V and J called. A share of clones is missing; checked studies link under half to unresolved V genes, and the rest is unexplained. The sample table contains about 76,000 clones; only one count was recorded for around four fifths of them. Together, the top ten hold about two fifths of the sample. Interpreted using the paper, the time point label stands for: less than 30 months on ibrutinib. Sequenced material: PBMCs, taken after 24 months of ibrutinib treatment. These receptors were obtained from a human donor with chronic lymphocytic leukemia.

This chain links TRBV6-1 with TRBJ2-7; 7 bases line up with TRBD1. With 9 bases clipped from V and 3 bases from J, the junction kept 8 bases outside the gene matches. CDR3 size: 13 residues. Germline-derived CDR1 and CDR2 are MNHNS and SASEGT. The CDR3 protein is CASTGDLGYEQYF. The CDR3, as DNA: TGTGCCAGTACAGGGGATTTAGGCTACGAGCAGTACTTC.

The V call is TRBV15, the J call TRBJ2-7, with 13 nucleotides matching TRBD2. In germline, CDR1 is LNHNV, CDR2 YYDKDF (reference sequence). The CDR3 has 18 residues. Unmatched junction bases numbered 5, after V lost 0 bases and J lost 0 bases. CDR3 nucleotides: TGTGCCACCAGCAGAGATCCTACTAGCGGGGGGGTCTCCTACGAGCAGTACTTC. It encodes CATSRDPTSGGVSYEQYF.

The gene calls are TRBV9 and TRBJ1-2, with D hard to call. The CDR3 spans 14 residues. V was pared by 0 bases and J by 1 base, with 7 bases between. CDR1 SGDLS and CDR2 YYNGEE come from the germline V gene. In DNA, the CDR3 is TGTGCCAGCAGCGTAGGAGGGAGTAACTATGGCTACACCTTC. It codes for CASSVGGSNYGYTF.

The chain has TRBV7-2 and TRBJ2-7; D possibly corresponds to TRBD2 (5 bases). V was cut by 3 bases and J by 1 base, with 7 bases left in between. The germline gives CDR1 SGHTA, CDR2 FQGNSA. CDR3 size: 13 residues. CDR3 loop: CASSFTGSYEQYF. In nucleotides, the CDR3 is TGTGCCAGCAGCTTTACGGGGTCCTACGAGCAGTACTTC.

In the case of this clone: A read error may account for a junction end that differs from germline. The rearrangement joins TRBV27 to TRBJ2-3, with 7 bases matching TRBD1. The CDR3 loop spans 14 amino acids. Germline V gene sequence: CDR1 MNHEY, CDR2 SMNVEV (reference sequence). CDR3 protein: CASSLSTGSDTQYF. CDR3 bases: TGTGCCAGCAGTCTATCGACAGGGTCGGATACGCAGTATTTT.

The chain recombines TRBV27 with TRBJ2-7; 7 bases fit TRBD1. Per the germline V gene, CDR1 is MNHEY and CDR2 is SMNVEV (reference sequence). V was pared by 5 bases and J by 2 bases, with 3 bases of the junction left unmatched. The CDR3 length is 13 residues. The CDR3 loop reads CASSIGTAYEQYF. CDR3 coding DNA: TGTGCCAGCAGTATCGGGACAGCCTACGAGCAGTACTTC.

This clone turned up a few times. The rearrangement links TRBV9 to TRBJ1-4, with a tentative D call TRBD1 (6 bases). The V gene's germline CDR1 is SGDLS and CDR2 YYNGEE. V shed 0 bases and J shed 8 bases, with 14 bases lying between them. This CDR3 spans 15 amino acids. The CDR3 loop reads CASSVVGQTGEKLFF. The DNA of the CDR3 is TGTGCCAGCAGCGTAGTTGGTCAGACAGGAGAAAAACTGTTTTTT.

The chain carries TRBV7-9 and TRBJ2-7; possibly TRBD1 or TRBD2 for D (5 bases each). In germline, CDR1 is SEHNR, CDR2 FQNEAQ (reference sequence). Trimming took 5 bases from V and 0 from J, leaving 11 bases between them. The CDR3 is made up of 14 amino acids. CDR3 in amino acids: CASSPGTDSYEQYF. The DNA of the CDR3 is TGTGCCAGCAGCCCCGGGACGGACTCCTACGAGCAGTACTTC.